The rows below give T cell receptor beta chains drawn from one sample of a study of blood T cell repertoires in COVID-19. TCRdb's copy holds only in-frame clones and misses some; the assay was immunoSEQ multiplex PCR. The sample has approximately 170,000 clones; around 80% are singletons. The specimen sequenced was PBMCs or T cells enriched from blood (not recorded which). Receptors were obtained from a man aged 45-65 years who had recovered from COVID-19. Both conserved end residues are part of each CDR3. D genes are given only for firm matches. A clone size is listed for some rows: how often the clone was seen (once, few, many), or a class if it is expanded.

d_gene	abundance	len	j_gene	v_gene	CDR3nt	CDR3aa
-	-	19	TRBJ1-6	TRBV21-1	TGTGCCAGCAGCAAAGAGACACAGTTACCCAGCTCCTATAATTCACCCCTCCACTTT	CASSKETQLPSSYNSPLHF
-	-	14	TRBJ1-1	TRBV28	TGTGCCAGCAGATCGAGGGGGGGGCGGGAAGAAGCTTTCTTT	CASRSRGGREEAFF
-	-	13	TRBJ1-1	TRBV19	TGTGCCAGTAGTATTTCAGGGGACACTGAAGCTTTCTTT	CASSISGDTEAFF
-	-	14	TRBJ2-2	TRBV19	TGTGCCAGTAGTCGCCAGGGTAGGGGCGGGGAGCTGTTTTTT	CASSRQGRGGELFF
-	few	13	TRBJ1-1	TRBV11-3	TGTGCCAGCAGCTTAGGGGAGGATACTGAAGCTTTCTTT	CASSLGEDTEAFF
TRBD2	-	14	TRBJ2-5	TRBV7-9	TGTGCCAGCAGCTTTGGCGGGGGGGAAGAGACCCAGTACTTC	CASSFGGGEETQYF
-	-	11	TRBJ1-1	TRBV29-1	TGCAGCACCAACCGAGCGGCTGAAGCTTTCTTT	CSTNRAAEAFF
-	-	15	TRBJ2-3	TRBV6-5	TGTGCCAGCAGTCGACTGAGGGGGGGGACAGATACGCAGTATTTT	CASSRLRGGTDTQYF
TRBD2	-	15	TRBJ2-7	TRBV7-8	TGTGCCAGCAGCTTAAGGACTAGCGGTCTGGGGTTGGTGTACTTC	CASSLRTSGLGLVYF
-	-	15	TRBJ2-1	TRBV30	TGTGCCTGGAGTGAAGGACATGGGGCTGACAATGAGCAGTTCTTC	CAWSEGHGADNEQFF
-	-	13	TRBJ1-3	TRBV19	TGTGCCAGTAGTATAGGACAGCTCCTTCCTACGTATTTT	CASSIGQLLPTYF
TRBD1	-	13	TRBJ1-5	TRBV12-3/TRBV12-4	TGTGCCAGCAGGCAGGGGGCTGATCAGCCCCAGCATTTT	CASRQGADQPQHF
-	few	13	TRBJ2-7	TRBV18	TGTGCCAGCTCACCATCGCCGGACTGGGAGCAGTACTTC	CASSPSPDWEQYF
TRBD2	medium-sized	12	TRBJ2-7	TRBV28	TGTGCCAGGGGACTAGACCTCTCCGAGCAGTACTTC	CARGLDLSEQYF
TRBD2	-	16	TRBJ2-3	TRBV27	TGTGCCAGCAGTTATCTAGCGGGGGGGAGCACAGATACGCAGTATTTT	CASSYLAGGSTDTQYF
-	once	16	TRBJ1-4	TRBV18	TGTGCCAGCTCACCCCTCGGGCCTCACAAGGGGGAAAAACTGTTTTTT	CASSPLGPHKGEKLFF
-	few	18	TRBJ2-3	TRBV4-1	TGCGCCAGCAGCCATGCTCACCAGGCTGGCGCCAGAACAGATACGCAGTATTTT	CASSHAHQAGARTDTQYF
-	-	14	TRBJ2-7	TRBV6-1	TGTGCCAGCAGTGAAGGGACTCACACCTACGAGCAGTACTTC	CASSEGTHTYEQYF
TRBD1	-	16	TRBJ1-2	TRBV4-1	TGCGCCAGCAGCGCAGTGGGACAGGGGGGGTGGGGAGGCTACACCTTC	CASSAVGQGGWGGYTF
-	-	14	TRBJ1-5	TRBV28	TGTGCCAGCATCATGGGGGGAAGGGGTCAGCCCCAGCATTTT	CASIMGGRGQPQHF
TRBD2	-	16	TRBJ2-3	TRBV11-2	TGTGCCAGCAGCTCTCGGGGTAGCGGGGGCACAGATACGCAGTATTTT	CASSSRGSGGTDTQYF
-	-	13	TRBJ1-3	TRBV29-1	TGCAGCGTTGAAGGCACATCTGGAAACACCATATATTTT	CSVEGTSGNTIYF
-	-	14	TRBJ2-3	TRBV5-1	TGCGCCAGCAGCGACACAGGGAGCACAGATACGCAGTATTTT	CASSDTGSTDTQYF
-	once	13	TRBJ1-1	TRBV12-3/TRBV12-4	TGTGCCAGCAGTCAACAGATGAACACTGAAGCTTTCTTT	CASSQQMNTEAFF
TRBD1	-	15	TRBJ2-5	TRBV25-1	TGTGCCAGCAGTGAATTTTCGGGACAGGAAGAGACCCAGTACTTC	CASSEFSGQEETQYF
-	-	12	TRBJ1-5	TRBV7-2	TGTGCCAGCAGCTTATACAGTCAGCCCCAGCATTTT	CASSLYSQPQHF
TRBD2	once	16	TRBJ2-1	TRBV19	TGTGCCAGTAGTTCTAGCGGGGGGCTGTCCTACAATGAGCAGTTCTTC	CASSSSGGLSYNEQFF
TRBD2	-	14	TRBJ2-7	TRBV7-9	TGTGCCAGCAGCCGAGGGACTAGTACCTACGAGCAGTACTTC	CASSRGTSTYEQYF
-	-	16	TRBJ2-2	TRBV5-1	TGCGCCAGCAGCTTGGAAGGGGCCCAAAACACCGGGGAGCTGTTTTTT	CASSLEGAQNTGELFF
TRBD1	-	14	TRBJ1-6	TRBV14	TGTGCCAGCAGCCGTACAGGGGGCGGGTCACCCCTCCACTTT	CASSRTGGGSPLHF
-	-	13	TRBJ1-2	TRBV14	TGTGCCAGCAGCATACAGGGCGAGCGTGGCTACACCTTC	CASSIQGERGYTF
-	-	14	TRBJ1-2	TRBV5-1	TGCGCCAGCAGCTTAGACAGCCCTAGGTATGGCTACACCTTC	CASSLDSPRYGYTF
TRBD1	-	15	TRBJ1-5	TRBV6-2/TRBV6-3	TGTGCCAGCAGTTACCCTTTAGGGGGCGGTCAGCCCCAGCATTTT	CASSYPLGGGQPQHF
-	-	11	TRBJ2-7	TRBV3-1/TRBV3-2	TGTGCCAGCAGCCGATCGCGGGAGCAGTACTTC	CASSRSREQYF
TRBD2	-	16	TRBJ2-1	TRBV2	TGTGCCAGCAGTACTAGCGGGGGGGCTAGCGGCAATGAGCAGTTCTTC	CASSTSGGASGNEQFF
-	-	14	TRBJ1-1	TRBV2	TGTGCCAGCAGTGCCTCAGGGGTAGGGACTGAAGCTTTCTTT	CASSASGVGTEAFF
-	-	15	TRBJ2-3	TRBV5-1	TGCGCCAGCAGCTCAACCCACGCCGACAGAGATACGCAGTATTTT	CASSSTHADRDTQYF
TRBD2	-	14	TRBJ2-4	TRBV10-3	TGTGCCGCGGGTTCCGGGGGGTTCTCAAACATTCAGTACTTC	CAAGSGGFSNIQYF
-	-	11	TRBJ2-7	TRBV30	TGTGCCTGGAGTGTAGCGTCCGAGCAGTACTTC	CAWSVASEQYF
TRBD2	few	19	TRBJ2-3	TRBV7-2	TGTGCCAGCAGCCCCCCCGGACTAGCGGGGGGCCGGAGCACAGATACGCAGTATTTT	CASSPPGLAGGRSTDTQYF
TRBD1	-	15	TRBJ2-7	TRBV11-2	TGTGCCAGCAGTTTAGGGACAGGGTGGTCCTACGAGCAGTACTTC	CASSLGTGWSYEQYF
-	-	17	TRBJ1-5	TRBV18	TGTGCCAGCTCACCACCTACCACGGTCGCGGGAAATCAGCCCCAGCATTTT	CASSPPTTVAGNQPQHF
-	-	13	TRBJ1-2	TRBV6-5	TGTGCCAGCTCCTCAGGGGCCCACTATGGCTACACCTTC	CASSSGAHYGYTF
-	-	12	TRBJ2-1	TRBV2	TGTGCCAGCAGTGGAGATACTGGTGAGCAGTTCTTC	CASSGDTGEQFF
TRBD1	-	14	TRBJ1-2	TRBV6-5	TGTGCCAGCCCTGATGGACAGGAGCCCTATGGCTACACCTTC	CASPDGQEPYGYTF
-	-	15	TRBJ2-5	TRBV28	TGTGCCAGCAGTTTGCTGGGGCCGGGGGAAGAGACCCAGTACTTC	CASSLLGPGEETQYF
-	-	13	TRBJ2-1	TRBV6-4	TGTGCCAGCAGTGACAGAGTGCACAATGAGCAGTTCTTC	CASSDRVHNEQFF
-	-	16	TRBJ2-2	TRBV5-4	TGTGCCAGCAGTTCTCACGGAAGAGGCCACACCGGGGAGCTGTTTTTT	CASSSHGRGHTGELFF
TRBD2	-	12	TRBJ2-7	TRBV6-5	TGTGCCACCCAGCGGGGGGTTTACGAGCAGTACTTC	CATQRGVYEQYF
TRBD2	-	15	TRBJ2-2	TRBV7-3	TGTGCCAGCACGAATCTAGCGGTGAACACCGGGGAGCTGTTTTTT	CASTNLAVNTGELFF
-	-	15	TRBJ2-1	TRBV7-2	TGTGCCAGCAGCCGCGGGACAGAATTCGGGAATGAGCAGTTCTTC	CASSRGTEFGNEQFF
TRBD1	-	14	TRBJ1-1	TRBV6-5	TGTGCCAGCACAAACCCGGGACAGGGCGCTGAAGCTTTCTTT	CASTNPGQGAEAFF
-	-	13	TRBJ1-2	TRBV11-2	TGTGCCAGCAGCTTTCTTGGGGCTCATGGCTACACCTTC	CASSFLGAHGYTF
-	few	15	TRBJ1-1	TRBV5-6	TGTGCCAGCAGGGATGCGGGGGGGCCAAGAACTGAAGCTTTCTTT	CASRDAGGPRTEAFF
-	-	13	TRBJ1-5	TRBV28	TGTGCCAGCAGTCGAGAGAGCAATCAGCCCCAGCATTTT	CASSRESNQPQHF
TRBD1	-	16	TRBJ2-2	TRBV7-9	TGTGCCAGCAGCCCCGGACAGGGGGTAGGAGCCGGGGAGCTGTTTTTT	CASSPGQGVGAGELFF
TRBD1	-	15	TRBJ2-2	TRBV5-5	TGTGCCAGCAGCTGGGGACAGGGGATCACCGGGGAGCTGTTTTTT	CASSWGQGITGELFF
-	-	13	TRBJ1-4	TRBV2	TGTGCCAGCATGAAAACCGCCGGTGAAAAACTGTTTTTT	CASMKTAGEKLFF
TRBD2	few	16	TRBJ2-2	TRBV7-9	TGTGCCAGCTATCGGCAGCGGGGGGCCGACACCGGGGAGCTGTTTTTT	CASYRQRGADTGELFF
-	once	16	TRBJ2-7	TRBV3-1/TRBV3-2	TGTGCCAGCACCCAGAACGCCCGCGGCAGCTCCTACGAGCAGTACTTC	CASTQNARGSSYEQYF